This T cell receptor beta chain derives from a study of blood T cell repertoires in COVID-19. Overall study: Some COVID-19 samples were acute and others convalescent; all came from the United States, Italy and Spain. PBMCs, B-cell-depleted T cells, or T cells provided the cDNA or gDNA that made up the material.

The CDR3 length is 14 residues. Germline values: CDR1 SGHRS, CDR2 YFSETQ. V was cut by 0 bases and J by 8 bases, with 9 bases left in between. Original analysis: For nucleated cells, counts were estimated from reference gene primer amplification. The assay was immunoSEQ multiplex PCR, and TCRdb's table has in-frame clones only and misses some. Clone size and V and J calls were adopted from that table, with D and trimming inferred from the DNA. The table lists about 54,000 clones, over 80% of them singletons, with around 1.9% in the top ten. The clonotype originates from an older woman with acute or convalescent COVID-19. The J gene is TRBJ1-6, the V gene TRBV5-1, with D perhaps matching TRBD1 (5 bases). The source material was peripheral blood. This CDR3 reads CASSLGDSDSPLHF. CDR3 bases: TGCGCCAGCAGCTTGGGAGACAGCGATTCACCCCTCCACTTT.